This T cell receptor beta chain was observed in a study of cytomegalovirus exposure and HLA in healthy donors. Germline loops: CDR1 LGHNA, CDR2 YNFKEQ. The CDR3 sequence is 14 residues long. Details on this clone: Its antigen is not identified. An end of the junction differs from the germline gene, which may be a read error.

The PCR ran on 60 Vbeta and 13 Jbeta primers. The table came from immunoSEQ multiplex PCR; TCRdb's copy has only in-frame clones and leaves some out. The repertoire holds some 150,000 clones, with 72% as singletons. Points from the study as a whole: Presence/absence analysis assumed near-uniform sequencing depth across donors. Association with HLA alleles at 0.05 false discovery rate was found for some 18,000 TCR beta sequences in a later analysis.

This clonotype was sampled from a man aged 40-50 years in good health and CMV-seronegative. The V and J genes are TRBV4-2 and TRBJ2-1; D might be TRBD2 (5 bases). The source material was PBMCs. CDR3 region: CASSTTRVYDEQFF. In nucleotides, the CDR3 is TGTGCCAGCAGCACGACGAGGGTCTACGATGAGCAGTTCTTC.